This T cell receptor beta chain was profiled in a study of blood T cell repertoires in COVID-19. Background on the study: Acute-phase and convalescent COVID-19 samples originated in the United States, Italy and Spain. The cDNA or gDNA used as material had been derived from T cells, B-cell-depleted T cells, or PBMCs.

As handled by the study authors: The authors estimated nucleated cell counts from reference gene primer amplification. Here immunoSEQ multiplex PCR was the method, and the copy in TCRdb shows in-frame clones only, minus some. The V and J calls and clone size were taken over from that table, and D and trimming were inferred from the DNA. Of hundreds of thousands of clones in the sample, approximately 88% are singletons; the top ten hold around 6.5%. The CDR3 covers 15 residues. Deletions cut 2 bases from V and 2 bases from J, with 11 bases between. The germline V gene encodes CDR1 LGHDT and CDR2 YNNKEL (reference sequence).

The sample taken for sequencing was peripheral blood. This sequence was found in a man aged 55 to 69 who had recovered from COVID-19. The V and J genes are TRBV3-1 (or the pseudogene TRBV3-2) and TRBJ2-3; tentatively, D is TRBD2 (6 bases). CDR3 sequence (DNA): TGTGCCAGCAGCCAAATCGGCGGGGTCACAGATACGCAGTATTTT. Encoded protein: CASSQIGGVTDTQYF.